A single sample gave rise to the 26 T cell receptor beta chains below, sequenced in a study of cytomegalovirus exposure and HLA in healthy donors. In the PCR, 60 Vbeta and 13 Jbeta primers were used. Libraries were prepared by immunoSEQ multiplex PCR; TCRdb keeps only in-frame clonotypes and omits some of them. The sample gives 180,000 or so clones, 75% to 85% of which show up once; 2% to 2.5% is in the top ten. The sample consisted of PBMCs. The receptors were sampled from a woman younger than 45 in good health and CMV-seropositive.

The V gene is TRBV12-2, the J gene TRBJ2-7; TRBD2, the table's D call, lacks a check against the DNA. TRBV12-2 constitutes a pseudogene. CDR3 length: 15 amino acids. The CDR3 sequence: CARKLAGASTYEQYF. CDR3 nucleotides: TGTGCAAGAAAACTCGCGGGGGCCTCGACCTACGAGCAGTACTTC.

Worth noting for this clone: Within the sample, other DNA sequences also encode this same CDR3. CDR3: CASSLQGTYEQYF. CDR3 nucleotides: TGCGCCAGCAGCTTGCAGGGAACCTACGAGCAGTACTTC. The rearrangement uses TRBV5-1 and TRBJ2-7; a weak D match, TRBD1 (5 bases). Germline CDR1 SGHRS, CDR2 YFSETQ. The CDR3 has 13 residues. V lost 1 base, J lost 2 bases, and 7 bases lay in between.

The CDR3, as DNA: TGTGCCAGCACAGGGGGCTGGAACGAGCAGTACTTC. Amino acids: CASTGGWNEQYF. J is TRBJ2-7 and V is TRBV6-5; 8 bases map to TRBD1. This CDR3 comprises 12 residues. CDR1 is MNHEY, CDR2 SVGAGI, per germline. J was trimmed by 5 bases and V by 7 bases; bases with no gene match: 4.

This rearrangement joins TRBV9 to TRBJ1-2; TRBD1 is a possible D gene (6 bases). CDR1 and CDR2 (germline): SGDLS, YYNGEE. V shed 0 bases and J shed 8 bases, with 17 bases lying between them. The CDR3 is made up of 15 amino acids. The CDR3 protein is CASSVEGVPSLGYTF. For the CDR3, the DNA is TGTGCCAGCAGCGTAGAGGGGGTCCCCTCTTTAGGCTACACCTTC.

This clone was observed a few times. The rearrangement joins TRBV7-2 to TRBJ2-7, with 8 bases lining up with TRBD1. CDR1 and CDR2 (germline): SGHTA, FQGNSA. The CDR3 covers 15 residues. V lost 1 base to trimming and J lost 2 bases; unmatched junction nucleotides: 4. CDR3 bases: TGTGCCAGCAGCTTAGAGGCAGGGGGCGCCTACGAGCAGTACTTC. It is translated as CASSLEAGGAYEQYF.

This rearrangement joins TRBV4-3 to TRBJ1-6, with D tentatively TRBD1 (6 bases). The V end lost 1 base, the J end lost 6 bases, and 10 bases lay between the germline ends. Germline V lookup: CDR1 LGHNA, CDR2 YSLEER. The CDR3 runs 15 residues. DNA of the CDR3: TGCGCCAGCAGCCAAGGGACAGCCTTTAATTCACCCCTCCACTTT. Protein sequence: CASSQGTAFNSPLHF.

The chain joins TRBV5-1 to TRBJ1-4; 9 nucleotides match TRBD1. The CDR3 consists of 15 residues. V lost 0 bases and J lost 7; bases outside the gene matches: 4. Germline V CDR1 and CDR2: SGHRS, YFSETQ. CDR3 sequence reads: CASSLVGTGSEKLFF. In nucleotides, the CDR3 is TGCGCCAGCAGCTTGGTCGGGACAGGGAGTGAAAAACTGTTTTTT.

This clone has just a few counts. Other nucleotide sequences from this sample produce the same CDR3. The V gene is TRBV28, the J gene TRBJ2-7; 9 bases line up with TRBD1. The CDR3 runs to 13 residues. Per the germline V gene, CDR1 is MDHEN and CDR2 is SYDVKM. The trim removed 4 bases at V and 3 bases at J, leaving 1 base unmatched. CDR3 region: CASSSGQGYEQYF. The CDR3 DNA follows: TGTGCCAGCAGTTCGGGACAGGGCTACGAGCAGTACTTC.

CDR3 region: CASSALQGIRSGNTIYF. CDR3 nucleotide sequence: TGTGCCAGCAGCGCCTTACAGGGTATTCGTTCTGGAAACACCATATATTTT. V is TRBV11-2 and J is TRBJ1-3; tentative D call: TRBD1 (6 bases). This CDR3 has 17 amino acids. The ends were cut back, 5 bases at V and 1 base at J, with 18 bases in the middle. Germline-derived CDR1 and CDR2 are SGHAT and FQNNGV.

The CDR3: CASSHRQGWATEAFF. The CDR3 nucleotides read TGTGCCAGCAGCCACAGACAGGGATGGGCCACTGAAGCTTTCTTT. This sequence joins TRBV5-4 and TRBJ1-1, with 7 bases matching TRBD1. V shed 4 bases and J 4 bases; nucleotides not matched to a gene: 10. The CDR3 extends over 15 amino acids. Germline values: CDR1 SGHNT, CDR2 YYREEE (reference sequence).

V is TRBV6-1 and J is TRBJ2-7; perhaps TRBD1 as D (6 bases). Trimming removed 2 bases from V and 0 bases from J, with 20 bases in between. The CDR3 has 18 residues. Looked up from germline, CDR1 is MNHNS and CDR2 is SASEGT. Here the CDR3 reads CASSETGTWGSGSYEQYF. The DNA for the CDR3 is TGTGCCAGCAGTGAAACCGGGACATGGGGGTCGGGCTCCTACGAGCAGTACTTC.

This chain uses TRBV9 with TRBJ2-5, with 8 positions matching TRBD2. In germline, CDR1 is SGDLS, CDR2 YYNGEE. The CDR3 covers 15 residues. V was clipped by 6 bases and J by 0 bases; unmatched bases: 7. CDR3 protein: CASTRGGAYQETQYF. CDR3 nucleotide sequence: TGTGCCAGCACCCGGGGGGGAGCTTACCAAGAGACCCAGTACTTC.

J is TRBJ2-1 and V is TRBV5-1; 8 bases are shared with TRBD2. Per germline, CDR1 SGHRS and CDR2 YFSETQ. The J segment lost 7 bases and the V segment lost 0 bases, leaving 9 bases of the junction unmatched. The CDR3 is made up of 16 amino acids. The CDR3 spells CASSLGAGGTANEQFF. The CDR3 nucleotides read TGCGCCAGCAGCTTGGGGGCGGGGGGAACTGCAAATGAGCAGTTCTTC.

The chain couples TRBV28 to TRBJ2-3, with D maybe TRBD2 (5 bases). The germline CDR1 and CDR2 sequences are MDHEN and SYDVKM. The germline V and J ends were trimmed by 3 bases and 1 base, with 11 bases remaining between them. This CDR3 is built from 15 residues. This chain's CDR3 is CASSFYSVCTDTQYF. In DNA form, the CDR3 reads TGTGCCAGCAGTTTCTATAGCGTTTGCACAGATACGCAGTATTTT.

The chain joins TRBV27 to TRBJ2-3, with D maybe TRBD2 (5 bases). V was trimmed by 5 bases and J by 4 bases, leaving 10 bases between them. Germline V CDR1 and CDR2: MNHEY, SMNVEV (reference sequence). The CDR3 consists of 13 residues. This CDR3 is CASSPTGADTQYF. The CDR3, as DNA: TGTGCCAGCAGTCCCACCGGGGCAGATACGCAGTATTTT.

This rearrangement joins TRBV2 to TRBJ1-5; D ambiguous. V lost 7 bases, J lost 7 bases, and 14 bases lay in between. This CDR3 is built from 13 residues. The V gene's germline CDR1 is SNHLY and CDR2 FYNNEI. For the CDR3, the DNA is TGTGCCAGCACCCCCGAGCGGCGGCAGCCCCAGCATTTT. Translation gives CASTPERRQPQHF.

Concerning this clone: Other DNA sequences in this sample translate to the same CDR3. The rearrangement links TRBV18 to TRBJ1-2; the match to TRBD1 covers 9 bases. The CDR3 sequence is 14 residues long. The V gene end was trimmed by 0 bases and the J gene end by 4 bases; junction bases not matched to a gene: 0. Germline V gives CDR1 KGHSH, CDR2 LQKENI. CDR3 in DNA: TGTGCCAGCTCACCACCGGGACAGGGCTATGGCTACACCTTC. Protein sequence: CASSPPGQGYGYTF.

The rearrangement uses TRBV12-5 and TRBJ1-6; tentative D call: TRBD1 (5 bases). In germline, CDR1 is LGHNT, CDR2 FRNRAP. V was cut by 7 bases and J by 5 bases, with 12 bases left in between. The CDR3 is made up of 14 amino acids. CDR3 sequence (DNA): TGTGCTAGTGCCAGGACGGGGGATAATTCACCCCTCCACTTT. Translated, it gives CASARTGDNSPLHF.

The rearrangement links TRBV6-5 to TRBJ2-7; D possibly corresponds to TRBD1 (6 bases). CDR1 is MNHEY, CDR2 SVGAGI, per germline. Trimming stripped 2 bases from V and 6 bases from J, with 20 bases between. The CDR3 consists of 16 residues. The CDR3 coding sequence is TGTGCCAGCAGTTACCTGCTTAGTCCGGGGACAAGCGAGCAGTACTTC. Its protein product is CASSYLLSPGTSEQYF.

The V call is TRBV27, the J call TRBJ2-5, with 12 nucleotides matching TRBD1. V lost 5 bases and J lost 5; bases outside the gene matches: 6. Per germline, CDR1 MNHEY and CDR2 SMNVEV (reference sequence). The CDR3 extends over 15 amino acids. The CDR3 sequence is CASSPGTGGEETQYF. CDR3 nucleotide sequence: TGTGCCAGCAGTCCAGGGACAGGGGGCGAGGAGACCCAGTACTTC.

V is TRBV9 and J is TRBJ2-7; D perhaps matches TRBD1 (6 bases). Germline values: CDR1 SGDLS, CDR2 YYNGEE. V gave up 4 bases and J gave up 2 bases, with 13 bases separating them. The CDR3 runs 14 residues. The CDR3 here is CASSPRQETYEQYF. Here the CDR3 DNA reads TGTGCCAGCAGCCCCCGACAGGAAACCTACGAGCAGTACTTC.

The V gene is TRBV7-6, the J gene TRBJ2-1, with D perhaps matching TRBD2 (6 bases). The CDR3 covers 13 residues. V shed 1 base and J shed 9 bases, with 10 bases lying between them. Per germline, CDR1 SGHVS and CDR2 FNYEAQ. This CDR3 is CASSLGPSAEQFF. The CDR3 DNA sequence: TGTGCCAGCAGCTTAGGGCCTAGCGCTGAGCAGTTCTTC.

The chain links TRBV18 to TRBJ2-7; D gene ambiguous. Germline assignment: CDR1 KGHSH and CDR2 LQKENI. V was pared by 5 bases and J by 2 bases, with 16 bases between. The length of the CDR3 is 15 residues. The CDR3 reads CASSSLQISTYEQYF. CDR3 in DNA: TGTGCCAGCTCATCCCTACAGATATCTACCTACGAGCAGTACTTC.

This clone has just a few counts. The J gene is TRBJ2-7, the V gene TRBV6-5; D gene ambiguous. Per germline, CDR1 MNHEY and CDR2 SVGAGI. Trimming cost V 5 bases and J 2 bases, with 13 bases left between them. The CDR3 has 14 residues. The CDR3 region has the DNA TGTGCCAGCAGTCAAATTGACATAACCTACGAGCAGTACTTC. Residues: CASSQIDITYEQYF.

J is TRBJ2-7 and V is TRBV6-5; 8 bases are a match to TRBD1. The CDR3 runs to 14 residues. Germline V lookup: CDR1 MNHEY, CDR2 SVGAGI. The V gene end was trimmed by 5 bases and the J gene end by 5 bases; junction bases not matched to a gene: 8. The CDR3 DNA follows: TGTGCCAGCAGTCCCCGACAGGGGATCCACGAGCAGTACTTC. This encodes CASSPRQGIHEQYF.

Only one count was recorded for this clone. The CDR3 protein is CSSPLGETQYF. In DNA, the CDR3 is TGCAGTTCCCCCCTCGGAGAGACCCAGTACTTC. The chain is built from TRBV20-1 and TRBJ2-5, with unresolved D. This CDR3 has 11 residues. Germline CDR1 DFQATT, CDR2 SNEGSKA (reference sequence). The V gene lost 8 bases and the J gene lost 4 bases, with 11 bases spanning the gap.